Following are 26 T cell receptor beta chains from one sample sequenced in a study of shared clonotypes between healthy human individuals. Assay: immunoSEQ multiplex PCR; the TCRdb copy retains only in-frame clones and omits some. The sample lists around 2.1 million clones, roughly 91% occurring once. Naive CD8 isolation took CD45RO-negative cells positively selected for CCR7 and excluded terminally differentiated effector memory CD45RA+ cells. The source material was naive CD8+ T cells from PBMCs. These receptor sequences come from a man aged 18-30 years in good health. Some clones in this sample may be carry-over from other donors' samples.

The rearrangement joins TRBV7-9 to TRBJ2-3, with unresolved D. The V end lost 5 bases, the J end lost 3 bases, and 12 bases lay between the germline ends. Looked up from germline, CDR1 is SEHNR and CDR2 is FQNEAQ (reference sequence). There are 14 residues in the CDR3. CDR3 sequence reads: CASSQPYVTDTQYF. The CDR3 DNA is TGTGCCAGCAGCCAGCCGTACGTGACAGATACGCAGTATTTT.

V gene TRBV6-4 combines with J gene TRBJ2-7; possibly TRBD2 for D (6 bases). Germline V gives CDR1 MRHNA, CDR2 SNTAGT. The CDR3 loop spans 13 amino acids. Trimming removed 6 bases from V and 2 bases from J, with 11 bases in between. The CDR3 DNA is TGTGCCAGCAGGCGGGACGACACCTACGAGCAGTACTTC. It is translated as CASRRDDTYEQYF.

This sequence joins TRBV19 and TRBJ2-7, with 7 bases that match TRBD2. Germline trimming cut 2 bases from V and 7 bases from J; bases unmatched to any gene: 17. The CDR3 covers 17 residues. Germline lookup yields CDR1 LNHDA and CDR2 SQIVND (reference sequence). The CDR3 nucleotides read TGTGCCAGTAGTATACTGATCGAGCGGGAAGGAACTTCTGAGCAGTACTTC. It translates to CASSILIEREGTSEQYF.

The rearrangement links TRBV28 to TRBJ2-3; D possibly corresponds to TRBD1 (6 bases). There are 17 residues in the CDR3. V was trimmed by 1 base and J by 6 bases, leaving 20 bases between them. Germline V gene data show CDR1 as MDHEN and CDR2 as SYDVKM. CDR3 loop: CASSLSGDLLPGDTQYF. In DNA, the CDR3 is TGTGCCAGCAGTTTATCAGGGGACCTTCTTCCGGGCGATACGCAGTATTTT.

The chain uses TRBV4-2 and TRBJ2-1, with 8 bases aligning to TRBD2. Per the germline V gene, CDR1 is LGHNA and CDR2 is YNFKEQ. The junction had 13 bases not matched to a gene; V was cut back by 3 bases and J by 9 bases. CDR3 length: 16 amino acids. The CDR3 spells CASSHPTSGGNGEQFF. CDR3 nucleotide sequence: TGTGCCAGCAGCCACCCCACTAGCGGAGGAAACGGTGAGCAGTTCTTC.

The rearrangement links TRBV27 to TRBJ2-4; D remains ambiguous. The CDR3 has 14 residues. Per germline, CDR1 MNHEY and CDR2 SMNVEV (reference sequence). The V end lost 8 bases, the J end lost 0 bases, and 11 bases lay between the germline ends. CDR3 in amino acids: CASALLLAKNIQYF. The CDR3 DNA follows: TGTGCCAGCGCCCTTCTCCTAGCCAAAAACATTCAGTACTTC.

This clone turned up a few times. The chain recombines TRBV28 with TRBJ1-1; TRBD1 is a possible D gene (5 bases). CDR1 and CDR2 from the germline V gene are MDHEN and SYDVKM. Trimming pared 5 bases from V and 0 bases from J, leaving 13 bases between. The CDR3 is made up of 15 amino acids. The CDR3 DNA reads as TGTGCCAGCAGTCTCCCGGGACGGATGAACACTGAAGCTTTCTTT. Protein product: CASSLPGRMNTEAFF.

This clone was recorded once. J is TRBJ2-7 and V is TRBV5-1; 8 nucleotides align to TRBD2. V gave up 4 bases and J gave up 5 bases; unmatched junction bases: 14. CDR3 length equals 16 residues. Germline CDR1 is SGHRS and CDR2 is YFSETQ. The CDR3 nucleotides are TGCGCCAGCAGCGGGGGGATAGCGGGGCTCACTAACGAGCAGTACTTC. Amino acid sequence: CASSGGIAGLTNEQYF.

The rearrangement joins TRBV27 to TRBJ1-1, with 8 nucleotides matching TRBD1. The germline V gene has CDR1 MNHEY and CDR2 SMNVEV (reference sequence). The CDR3 has 14 residues. V shed 6 bases, J shed 4 bases, and the junction held 7 bases outside the gene matches. The CDR3 DNA follows: TGTGCCAGCAGCAAGACAGGGGAGGGCACTGAAGCTTTCTTT. It is translated as CASSKTGEGTEAFF.

The V gene is TRBV5-6, the J gene TRBJ1-2; TRBD1 might be the D (6 bases). Trimming shortened V by 4 bases and J by 1 base, and 14 bases separated the two germline ends. The V gene's germline CDR1 is SGHDT and CDR2 YYEEEE. CDR3 length equals 15 residues. CDR3 DNA sequence: TGTGCCAGCAGCGCCTGGACAGACCTTAACTATGGCTACACCTTC. The encoded protein is CASSAWTDLNYGYTF.

This clone was found once. The chain combines TRBV28 with TRBJ2-7; 10 bases line up with TRBD1. This CDR3 has 16 residues. V shed 3 bases and J 5 bases; nucleotides not matched to a gene: 10. The germline V gene has CDR1 MDHEN and CDR2 SYDVKM. In DNA form, the CDR3 reads TGTGCCAGCAGTTTGCGGACAGGGGGATTTTTTGACGAGCAGTACTTC. It translates to CASSLRTGGFFDEQYF.

The chain employs TRBV7-9 and TRBJ2-7, with 9 bases lining up with TRBD2. V dropped 5 bases and J dropped 6; count of bases not matched to a gene: 14. The V gene's germline CDR1 is SEHNR and CDR2 FQNEAQ (reference sequence). This CDR3 is built from 16 residues. CDR3 nucleotides: TGTGCCAGCAGCCCGAGTCTTAGGCGGGAGGGCCTCGAGCAGTACTTC. It yields the protein CASSPSLRREGLEQYF.

A remark on this clone: A read error may be the cause here, since a much bigger clone is one base away. The chain is built from TRBV5-5 and TRBJ1-1; D is unclear. The V gene lost 0 bases and the J gene lost 3 bases, with 3 bases spanning the gap. CDR1 and CDR2 (germline): SGHKS, YYEKEE (reference sequence). The CDR3 has 12 amino acids. The CDR3 sequence is CASSLADTEAFF. The CDR3 coding sequence is TGTGCCAGCAGCTTGGCGGACACTGAAGCTTTCTTT.

This clone was seen only once. The J gene is TRBJ2-6, the V gene TRBV10-1; 7 bases map to TRBD1. Germline V gene sequence: CDR1 WNHNN, CDR2 SYGVQD (reference sequence). The CDR3 has 21 residues. J gave up 2 bases and V 3 bases, and 19 bases lay outside the gene matches. CDR3 residues: CASSDPDREDRVIPGANVLTF. For the CDR3, the DNA is TGCGCCAGCAGTGACCCTGACAGGGAAGATAGAGTGATACCTGGGGCCAACGTCCTGACTTTC.

The chain carries TRBV30 and TRBJ2-1; D not resolved. This CDR3 region has 16 residues. The germline V gene encodes CDR1 GTSNPN and CDR2 SVGIG (reference sequence). Deletions cut 0 bases from V and 6 bases from J, with 18 bases between. Here the CDR3 reads CAWSVGQIRIFNEQFF. The CDR3 nucleotides are TGTGCCTGGAGTGTAGGGCAGATTCGAATTTTCAATGAGCAGTTCTTC. Supplemented by reference TRBV30 and TRBJ2-1, the full variable domain reads SQTIHQWPATLVQPVGSPLSLECTVEGTSNPNLYWYRQAAGRGLQLLFYSVGIGQISSEVPQNLSASRPQDRQFILSSKKLLLSDSGFYLCAWSVGQIRIFNEQFFGPGTRLTVL.

The chain carries TRBV27 and TRBJ2-6; the D is unclear. V was clipped by 4 bases and J by 1 base, with 8 bases between them. This CDR3 is built from 15 residues. In germline, CDR1 is MNHEY, CDR2 SMNVEV (reference sequence). The CDR3 DNA reads TGTGCCAGCAGTTCATTACTTTCTGGGGCCAACGTCCTGACTTTC. This translates into CASSSLLSGANVLTF.

The chain links TRBV18 to TRBJ1-5, with no clear D. Germline V gene sequence: CDR1 KGHSH, CDR2 LQKENI. The CDR3 consists of 16 residues. Deletions cut 3 bases from V and 1 base from J, with 13 bases between. CDR3 residues: CASSPAPGGSNQPQHF. CDR3 nucleotides: TGTGCCAGCTCACCCGCGCCCGGCGGCAGCAATCAGCCCCAGCATTTT.

V usage is TRBV6-1 and J usage is TRBJ2-1, with TRBD2 matching 13 bases. Germline assignment: CDR1 MNHNS and CDR2 SASEGT. Germline trimming cut 2 bases from V and 5 bases from J; bases unmatched to any gene: 3. The CDR3 covers 16 residues. In DNA form, the CDR3 reads TGTGCCAGCAGTGAACCAGGACTAGCGGGGGACAATGAGCAGTTCTTC. Its protein is CASSEPGLAGDNEQFF.

The chain links TRBV5-6 to TRBJ2-4, with TRBD2 matching over 8 bases. CDR3 length: 14 amino acids. J lost 7 bases, V lost 4 bases, and 7 bases had no gene match. Germline lookup yields CDR1 SGHDT and CDR2 YYEEEE. In nucleotides, the CDR3 is TGTGCCAGCAGCACCGGACTAGCAGTGAACATTCAGTACTTC. Translating it yields CASSTGLAVNIQYF.

Remarks on this clone: Other DNA sequences within the sample encode an identical CDR3. The chain combines TRBV19 with TRBJ2-1, with no clear D. The CDR3 covers 15 residues. CDR1 LNHDA and CDR2 SQIVND come from the germline V gene (reference sequence). The V end lost 1 base, the J end lost 2 bases, and 9 bases lay between the germline ends. CDR3 residues: CASSIAGATYNEQFF. In nucleotides, the CDR3 is TGTGCCAGTAGTATAGCCGGAGCCACCTACAATGAGCAGTTCTTC.

Worth noting for this clone: The sample carries other DNA sequences with the same CDR3. This chain connects TRBV9 to TRBJ2-3, with D possibly TRBD2 on 6 matching bases. This CDR3 region has 14 residues. CDR1 is SGDLS and CDR2 is YYNGEE in the germline V gene. Trimming cost V 3 bases and J 0 bases, with 8 bases left between them. CDR3 sequence reads: CASSESGSTDTQYF. The CDR3 nucleotides read TGTGCCAGCAGCGAAAGCGGGAGCACAGATACGCAGTATTTT.

Note on this clone: Other DNA sequences in the same sample also yield this CDR3. The chain employs TRBV9 and TRBJ2-7; TRBD1 is a possible D gene (5 bases). The germline V gene has CDR1 SGDLS and CDR2 YYNGEE. CDR3 length: 14 amino acids. V shed 0 bases and J shed 3 bases, with 10 bases lying between them. DNA for the CDR3: TGTGCCAGCAGCGTAGGGGGCCCAGACTACGAGCAGTACTTC. This encodes CASSVGGPDYEQYF.

The chain uses TRBV18 and TRBJ1-1; D call uncertain. Germline V gives CDR1 KGHSH, CDR2 LQKENI. With 3 bases removed from V and 1 base from J, the gap between germline ends came to 12 bases. The CDR3 covers 15 residues. The CDR3 reads CASSPGGRSNTEAFF. The CDR3, as DNA: TGTGCCAGCTCACCGGGTGGTAGGTCGAACACTGAAGCTTTCTTT. Complete variable domain (other parts from reference TRBV18 and TRBJ1-1): NAGVMQNPRHLVRRRGQEARLRCSPMKGHSHVYWYRQLPEEGLKFMVYLQKENIIDESGMPKERFSAEFPKEGPSILRIQQVVRGDSAAYFCASSPGGRSNTEAFFGQGTRLTVV.

The V and J genes are TRBV15 and TRBJ2-3; no firm D call. Per the germline V gene, CDR1 is LNHNV and CDR2 is YYDKDF (reference sequence). This CDR3 is built from 13 residues. Trimming took off 3 bases at V and 6 bases at J, with 10 bases between the two ends. The CDR3 DNA follows: TGTGCCACCAGCAGTGGTCGCTGGGATACGCAGTATTTT. Translation gives CATSSGRWDTQYF. The variable domain in full, with the rest retrieved from reference TRBV15 and TRBJ2-3, is DAMVIQNPRYQVTQFGKPVTLSCSQTLNHNVMYWYQQKSSQAPKLLFHYYDKDFNNEADTPDNFQSRRPNTSFCFLDIRSPGLGDTAMYLCATSSGRWDTQYFGPGTRLTVL.

The chain couples TRBV28 to TRBJ2-3, with D perhaps TRBD1 (8 bases). This CDR3 has 20 amino acids. CDR1 is MDHEN, CDR2 SYDVKM, per germline. V was pared by 10 bases and J by 0 bases, with 32 bases between. CDR3 bases: TGTGCCACCAATCCCGACAGGGGTATACGAGCGGGACTTAGCACAGATACGCAGTATTTT. The encoded protein is CATNPDRGIRAGLSTDTQYF.

This sequence joins TRBV5-8 and TRBJ1-1; weak D call: TRBD1 (5 bases). Germline CDR1 reads SGHTS; CDR2 reads YDEGEE. The CDR3 runs to 12 residues. V lost 2 bases to trimming and J lost 11 bases, with 13 bases between them. CDR3 sequence: CASSFSDILAFF. The CDR3 region has the DNA TGTGCCAGCAGCTTCTCGGACATTCTGGCTTTCTTT.